This passage covers 28 T cell receptor beta chains from one sample sequenced in a study of T cells in Graves' hyperthyroidism and ophthalmopathy. RNA transcripts yielded amplified TCR beta CDR3 regions. A set of HTBI primers served as the primers for a first-round RT-PCR of the TCR CDR3. TCRdb independently ran MiXCR on the multiplex PCR reads; one entry per CDR3 protein. The sample has roughly 420,000 distinct CDR3 sequences, roughly 15% seen once. The specimen sequenced was blood. The receptors were sampled from a woman aged 18-29 years with Graves' hyperthyroidism.

The V and J genes are TRBV12-3 or TRBV12-4 and TRBJ2-3; 10 positions agree with TRBD1. Losses at the gene ends were 3 bases for V and 4 bases for J; bases not matched to a gene: 4. CDR3 size: 15 residues. CDR3 nucleotides: TGTGCCAGCAGTTTCCCGGGACAGGGGCCAGATACGCAGTATTTT. Translating it yields CASSFPGQGPDTQYF.

This clonotype was counted ten times or more. The chain carries TRBV6-1 and TRBJ2-1; TRBD2 aligns across 8 bases. This CDR3 has 15 amino acids. The junction had 6 bases not matched to a gene; V was cut back by 3 bases and J by 5 bases. The germline gives CDR1 MNHNS, CDR2 SASEGT. In DNA form, the CDR3 reads TGTGCCAGCAGTGAGATAGCGGGAATGAACAATGAGCAGTTCTTC. Translating it yields CASSEIAGMNNEQFF.

The table lists this clonotype with many counts. This sequence joins TRBV11-1 and TRBJ2-7, with 7 nucleotides matching TRBD1. Trimming removed 8 bases from V and 0 bases from J; junction bases left unmatched: 4. CDR1 is SGHAT and CDR2 is FQDESV in the germline V gene (reference sequence). The CDR3 consists of 13 residues. The CDR3 is CASGRDSSYEQYF. In nucleotides, the CDR3 is TGTGCCAGCGGCCGGGACAGCTCCTACGAGCAGTACTTC.

This clonotype was seen only once. V gene TRBV5-1 combines with J gene TRBJ2-1; D not resolved. The V and J ends lost 0 bases and 0 bases respectively, with 7 bases between them. The CDR3 covers 15 residues. From germline, CDR1 is SGHRS and CDR2 YFSETQ. CDR3 protein: CASSLDGFSYNEQFF. The DNA of the CDR3 is TGCGCCAGCAGCTTGGACGGGTTCTCCTACAATGAGCAGTTCTTC.

J is TRBJ2-7 and V is TRBV19, with D perhaps TRBD2 (6 bases). Trimming pared 4 bases from V and 3 bases from J, leaving 16 bases between. Germline loops: CDR1 LNHDA, CDR2 SQIVND (reference sequence). The CDR3 totals 15 residues. CDR3 amino acids: CASSKRRGPNYEQYF. The CDR3 bases are TGTGCCAGTAGTAAGAGGCGGGGACCAAACTACGAGCAGTACTTC.

This clonotype was seen many times. The rearrangement uses TRBV28 and TRBJ2-2, with a possible D match to TRBD2 (6 bases). This CDR3 is built from 16 residues. The ends were cut back, 1 base at V and 0 bases at J, with 9 bases in the middle. Per the germline V gene, CDR1 is MDHEN and CDR2 is SYDVKM. The DNA for the CDR3 is TGTGCCAGCAGTTTATCCGGGAGTGCGAACACCGGGGAGCTGTTTTTT. Protein: CASSLSGSANTGELFF.

The J gene is TRBJ1-2, the V gene TRBV15; 10 bases line up with TRBD1. With V trimmed by 6 bases and J by 5 bases, 6 bases remained unmatched. Germline lookup yields CDR1 LNHNV and CDR2 YYDKDF (reference sequence). The CDR3 has 14 amino acids. CDR3 DNA sequence: TGTGCCACCAGTAATGGACAGGGGGAATATGGCTACACCTTC. It translates to CATSNGQGEYGYTF.

The genes are TRBV20-1 and TRBJ1-1; 7 nucleotides agree with TRBD1. The CDR3 totals 13 residues. J lost 0 bases, V lost 4 bases, and 2 bases had no gene match. In germline, CDR1 is DFQATT, CDR2 SNEGSKA (reference sequence). CDR3 sequence (DNA): TGCAGTGCTAAGACAGGGTTGAACACTGAAGCTTTCTTT. It encodes CSAKTGLNTEAFF.

This clonotype was detected ten times or more. The genes are TRBV20-1 and TRBJ2-1; no clear D gene. CDR1 DFQATT and CDR2 SNEGSKA come from the germline V gene (reference sequence). Trimming took off 4 bases at V and 3 bases at J, with 16 bases between the two ends. The CDR3 is 15 residues long. CDR3 protein: CSAIFPERGYNEQFF. DNA of the CDR3: TGCAGTGCTATATTTCCCGAGCGCGGCTACAATGAGCAGTTCTTC.

The V and J genes are TRBV20-1 and TRBJ1-1; D gene unclear. This CDR3 contains 11 residues. Germline CDR1 and CDR2: DFQATT and SNEGSKA (reference sequence). The CDR3 DNA reads TGCGCATCACGGTGGAACACTGAAGCTTTCTTT. Encoded protein: CASRWNTEAFF.

This clonotype appeared many times. V usage is TRBV20-1 and J usage is TRBJ2-1; tentative D call: TRBD1 (6 bases). CDR3 length: 15 residues. The germline V gene encodes CDR1 DFQATT and CDR2 SNEGSKA (reference sequence). V gave up 5 bases and J gave up 0 bases, with 14 bases separating them. This CDR3 is CSAGQGGSSYNEQFF. The CDR3 DNA reads TGCAGTGCTGGACAAGGGGGTAGCTCCTACAATGAGCAGTTCTTC.

In this sample, this clonotype turned up a few times. The chain uses TRBV4-1 and TRBJ2-1; 7 bases map to TRBD2. Trimming took 4 bases from V and 0 from J; bases not matched to a gene: 9. The CDR3 runs 17 residues. CDR1 MGHRA and CDR2 YSYEKL come from the germline V gene. As DNA, the CDR3 is TGCGCCAGCAGCCGAGGGAACGGGAGGTTCTCCTACAATGAGCAGTTCTTC. Translation gives CASSRGNGRFSYNEQFF.

Of note for this clonotype: At one boundary the junction diverges from the germline segment, which might be a read error. V and J are TRBV27 and TRBJ2-1; no firm D call. Germline V lookup: CDR1 MNHEY, CDR2 SMNVEV (reference sequence). CDR3 length: 15 amino acids. The CDR3 loop is CASSLAGVAYSEQFF. Here the CDR3 DNA reads TGTGCCAGCAGTTTAGCCGGAGTAGCCTACAGTGAGCAGTTCTTC.

V and J are TRBV20-1 and TRBJ2-1, with 9 positions matching TRBD1. V lost 4 bases and J lost 8; bases outside the gene matches: 3. This CDR3 is 12 amino acids long. CDR1 DFQATT and CDR2 SNEGSKA come from the germline V gene (reference sequence). CDR3 sequence reads: CSATDRGDEQFF. The CDR3 DNA sequence: TGCAGTGCTACGGACAGGGGTGATGAGCAGTTCTTC.

This clonotype appeared many times. The V gene is TRBV6-2 or TRBV6-3, the J gene TRBJ2-2, with 7 bases lining up with TRBD1. The germline V gene has CDR1 MNHEY and CDR2 SVGEGT. V was clipped by 5 bases and J by 1 base; unmatched bases: 4. The CDR3 has 15 amino acids. CDR3 nucleotides: TGTGCCAGCAGTAAAGGGACAGTGAACACCGGGGAGCTGTTTTTT. This translates into CASSKGTVNTGELFF.

This clonotype was found many times. The CDR3 DNA sequence: TGTGCCTGGAGCCGAATCGGGAGGGCGCCTAACTATGGCTACACCTTC. Protein sequence: CAWSRIGRAPNYGYTF. J is TRBJ1-2 and V is TRBV30; no definite D call. The CDR3 runs to 16 residues. V lost 3 bases and J 0 bases, leaving 17 bases between the germline ends. CDR1 and CDR2 from the germline V gene are GTSNPN and SVGIG (reference sequence).

This CDR3 reads CASSLGGSAFETQYF. Written as DNA, the CDR3 is TGCGCCAGCAGCTTGGGCGGGAGTGCTTTCGAGACCCAGTACTTC. The rearrangement uses TRBV5-1 and TRBJ2-5; 7 bases are a match to TRBD2. The CDR3 spans 15 residues. Germline V CDR1 and CDR2: SGHRS, YFSETQ. V was pared by 0 bases and J by 5 bases, with 7 bases of the junction left unmatched.

CDR3 DNA sequence: TGTGCCAGCAGCTTAAACGGGGGGTGGTCCGGGGAGCTGTTTTTT. Amino acid sequence: CASSLNGGWSGELFF. The rearrangement links TRBV7-3 to TRBJ2-2, with TRBD2 identical over 7 bases. Germline lookup yields CDR1 SGHTA and CDR2 FQGTGA. Trimming took 1 base from V and 6 from J; bases not matched to a gene: 5. CDR3 size: 15 residues.

Of note for this clonotype: Since a much larger clone is just one base distant, this may be a read error. The gene calls are TRBV28 and TRBJ1-2; D remains ambiguous. CDR3 size: 16 residues. Trimming pared 5 bases from V and 0 bases from J, leaving 16 bases between. Germline lookup yields CDR1 MDHEN and CDR2 SYDVKM. DNA of the CDR3: TGTGCCAGCAGTGACGACCTCGGGTTAGCTAACTATGGCTACACCTTC. Amino acid sequence: CASSDDLGLANYGYTF.

This clonotype has a count of ten or more. The chain links TRBV7-8 to TRBJ2-7, with D tentatively TRBD1 or TRBD2 (5 bases each). The germline V gene has CDR1 SGHVS and CDR2 FQNEAQ. The CDR3 consists of 17 residues. V was clipped by 5 bases and J by 1 base, with 21 bases between them. DNA for the CDR3: TGTGCCAGCAGCCCAGAACCGGAGGATGGGGCTTCCTACGAGCAGTACTTC. As protein: CASSPEPEDGASYEQYF. Drawing the rest from reference TRBV7-8 and TRBJ2-7, the complete variable domain is GAGVSQSPRYKVAKRGQDVALRCDPISGHVSLFWYQQALGQGPEFLTYFQNEAQLDKSGLPSDRFFAERPEGSVSTLKIQRTQQEDSAVYLCASSPEPEDGASYEQYFGPGTRLTVT.

This clonotype has at least ten counts. The chain has TRBV3-1 and TRBJ2-7; D may be TRBD2 (6 bases). V shed 4 bases and J shed 6 bases, with 16 bases lying between them. The CDR3 runs 14 residues. Germline-derived CDR1 and CDR2 are LGHDT and YNNKEL (reference sequence). CDR3 in amino acids: CASSRGLSYVEQYF. Written as DNA, the CDR3 is TGTGCCAGCAGCCGGGGACTCTCGTATGTCGAGCAGTACTTC.

This clonotype occurred many times. CDR3 region: CASRGTYNSPLHF. In DNA form, the CDR3 reads TGTGCCAGCAGGGGGACCTATAATTCACCCCTCCACTTT. The chain uses TRBV28 and TRBJ1-6; D gene unclear. V shed 6 bases and J shed 2 bases, with 5 bases lying between them. CDR1 is MDHEN, CDR2 SYDVKM, per germline. This CDR3 region has 13 residues. Looking up the rest from reference TRBV28 and TRBJ1-6 gives the full variable domain: DVKVTQSSRYLVKRTGEKVFLECVQDMDHENMFWYRQDPGLGLRLIYFSYDVKMKEKGDIPEGYSVSREKKERFSLILESASTNQTSMYLCASRGTYNSPLHFGNGTRLTVT.

Only a few counts were recorded for this clonotype. The chain combines TRBV29-1 with TRBJ2-5; D uncertain. The ends were cut back, 6 bases at V and 4 bases at J, with 15 bases in the middle. In germline, CDR1 is SQVTM, CDR2 ANQGSEA. The CDR3 length is 13 residues. The CDR3 reads CSVSGRLTETQYF. The CDR3 DNA sequence: TGCAGCGTGTCCGGCAGACTTACAGAGACCCAGTACTTC.

This clonotype has at least ten counts. This sequence joins TRBV5-1 and TRBJ1-1; no clear D gene. The V gene's germline CDR1 is SGHRS and CDR2 YFSETQ. The CDR3 is made up of 15 amino acids. With 0 bases removed from V and 5 bases from J, the gap between germline ends came to 14 bases. CDR3: CASSLATGKGTEAFF. In nucleotides, the CDR3 is TGCGCCAGCAGCTTGGCTACGGGTAAAGGGACTGAAGCTTTCTTT.

In this sample, this clonotype turned up many times. In DNA form, the CDR3 reads TGTGCCAGCAGCCAAGGAAGGACAGGGCGCGGTACGCAGTATTTT. As protein: CASSQGRTGRGTQYF. The gene calls are TRBV3-1 and TRBJ2-3; 8 positions agree with TRBD1. Germline assignment: CDR1 LGHDT and CDR2 YNNKEL (reference sequence). CDR3 size: 15 residues. V shed 1 base, J shed 8 bases, and the junction held 8 bases outside the gene matches.

V is TRBV13 and J is TRBJ2-5, with TRBD2 identical over 13 bases. After removal of 5 bases from V and 3 bases from J, the junction contained 9 bases not matched to a gene. Germline V gives CDR1 PRHDT, CDR2 FYEKMQ (reference sequence). The CDR3 is 17 residues long. DNA of the CDR3: TGTGCCAGCAGCCCAGGACTAGCGGGAGAAGAGGAAGAGACCCAGTACTTC. Its protein is CASSPGLAGEEEETQYF.

In this sample, this clonotype turned up a few times. The genes are TRBV5-5 and TRBJ1-6, with a weak D call TRBD1 (5 bases). CDR3 size: 16 residues. V was shortened by 0 bases and J by 7 bases, with 14 bases between the two germline ends. The germline gives CDR1 SGHKS, CDR2 YYEKEE (reference sequence). This chain's CDR3 is CASSLEVRGLNSPLHF. In DNA, the CDR3 is TGTGCCAGCAGCTTGGAGGTCCGGGGGTTAAATTCACCCCTCCACTTT. Full variable domain (remainder filled in from reference TRBV5-5 and TRBJ1-6): DAGVTQSPTHLIKTRGQQVTLRCSPISGHKSVSWYQQVLGQGPQFIFQYYEKEERGRGNFPDRFSARQFPNYSSELNVNALLLGDSALYLCASSLEVRGLNSPLHFGNGTRLTVT.

The chain is built from TRBV27 and TRBJ1-2; possible D gene TRBD1, 5 bases. Germline V gives CDR1 MNHEY, CDR2 SMNVEV (reference sequence). The CDR3 loop spans 18 amino acids. V lost 5 bases and J lost 0, with 22 bases in between. The CDR3 DNA is TGTGCCAGCAGTCCCGCTCCGGGACGGACAATAGCTAACTATGGCTACACCTTC. Protein sequence: CASSPAPGRTIANYGYTF.